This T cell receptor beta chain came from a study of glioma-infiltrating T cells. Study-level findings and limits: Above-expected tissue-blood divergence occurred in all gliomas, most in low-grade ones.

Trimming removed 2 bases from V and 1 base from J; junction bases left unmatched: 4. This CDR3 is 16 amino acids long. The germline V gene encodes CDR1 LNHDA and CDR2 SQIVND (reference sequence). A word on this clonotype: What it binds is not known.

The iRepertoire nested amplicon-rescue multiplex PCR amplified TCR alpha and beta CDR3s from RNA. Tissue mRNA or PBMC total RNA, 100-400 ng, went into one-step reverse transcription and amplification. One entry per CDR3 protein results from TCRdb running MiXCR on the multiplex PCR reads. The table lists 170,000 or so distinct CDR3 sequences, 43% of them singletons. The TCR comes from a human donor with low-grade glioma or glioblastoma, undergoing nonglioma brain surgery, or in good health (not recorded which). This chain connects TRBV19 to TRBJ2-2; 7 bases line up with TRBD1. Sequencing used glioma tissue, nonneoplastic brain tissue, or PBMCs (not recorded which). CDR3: CASSIRGQWNTGELFF. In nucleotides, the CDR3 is TGTGCCAGTAGTATAAGGGGACAGTGGAACACCGGGGAGCTGTTTTTT.